This paragraph reports one TCR beta chain. Its antigen is still unknown. The data were obtained in a study of beta chain features in type 1 diabetes. The germline CDR1 and CDR2 sequences are KGHSY and FQNENV. Trimming took off 3 bases at V and 6 bases at J, with 10 bases between the two ends. The CDR3 spans 13 residues. Regarding the study as a whole: VDJ junctions sequenced from type 1 diabetes patients showed fewer insertions and more deletions. The influence of HLA type on TCRB rearrangement stayed undetermined.

Expressed TCRB transcripts were sequenced because the isolated RNA had all been reverse transcribed beforehand. Assay: immunoSEQ multiplex PCR; the TCRdb copy retains only in-frame clones and omits some. The table shows 900,000 or so clones, with roughly 17% occurring only once. Sequenced sample: naive CD4+ T cells from blood. The chain joins TRBV16 to TRBJ2-3; D could derive from TRBD1 or TRBD2 (5 bases each). This receptor was obtained from a woman aged 18-29 years in good health. The DNA of the CDR3 is TGTGCCAGCAGCCACACTTGGGGGGATACGCAGTATTTT. This gives the protein CASSHTWGDTQYF.